This T cell receptor beta chain appears in the sequencing data of a study of OX40 agonist ivuxolimab in advanced cancers. The junction had 4 bases not matched to a gene; V was cut back by 4 bases and J by 8 bases. The CDR3 runs to 12 residues. CDR1 and CDR2 (germline): SGHDT, YYEEEE. Data came from immunoSEQ multiplex PCR; TCRdb stores just in-frame clones and leaves some out. The sample holds about 80,000 clones, about nine tenths seen once. The receptor comes from an adult with an advanced solid tumor such as melanoma, head and neck, liver or kidney cancer. This sample comprised CD4+ or CD8+ T cells sorted from blood, obtained in a trial of the OX40 agonist ivuxolimab. The V gene is TRBV5-6, the J gene TRBJ2-3; TRBD1 aligns across 7 bases. The CDR3 region is CASSKTGSTQYF. The CDR3 coding sequence is TGTGCCAGCAGCAAGACAGGGTCTACGCAGTATTTT.